This TCR beta chain was observed in a study of post-analysis software for immune sequencing data (dated by TCRdb to about 2015). The study in broad terms: Disease courses on record covered relapsing-remitting, secondary progressive and progressive-relapsing multiple sclerosis, though some patients had no subtype annotation. Patient repertoires were compared against roughly 12 previously published healthy control repertoires from donors aged roughly 6 to 28 years. A subset of samples was prepared in parallel using single-end sample barcoding, then pooled and co-amplified after Illumina adapter ligation. Broad study findings and their caveats: Significantly higher frequencies in patients than in controls were found for five TRBV segments, including TRBV5-6, TRBV5-1 and TRBV20-1. Compared with controls, multiple sclerosis patients had significantly lower normalized Chao1 diversity, a finding suggesting substantial peripheral T-cell clonal expansion. The multiple sclerosis patient group was slightly younger than the control group. Direct clustering with F measure revealed strong co-clustering of samples prepared in the same batch, which led to a batch-effect correction.

To demonstrate the VDJtools post-analysis software, the study profiled TCR beta repertoires from the peripheral blood of under 15 young patients with multiple sclerosis. Multiple sclerosis patients were children and adolescents aged about 6 to 16 years. The germline V gene yields ENHRY for CDR1 and SYGVKD for CDR2. The V and J ends are trimmed by 4 bases and 0 bases, leaving 10 bases between them. There are 16 amino acids in the CDR3, from cysteine to phenylalanine inclusive. Only the CDR3 DNA is retained, 48 bases long and in frame from the first base. Libraries were prepared through PCR. The instrument given in TCRdb is Illumina HiSeq 2500. To reduce PCR and sequencing biases, unique molecular identifiers were incorporated into the TCR beta cDNA libraries. Every 1 to 10 million input T cells yielded approximately 500,000 cDNA molecules, meaning each molecule approximated one T cell. Patient libraries were prepared and sequenced with the same protocol used for the earlier healthy control dataset. Within a given batch, samples were prepared together, multiplexed and sequenced on the same HiSeq lane. Turning to the authors' computational methods: Raw barcoded reads were processed with MIGEC, and single-read molecular identifier groups were discarded before consensus assembly and CDR3 extraction. Clonotype tables were post-analysed with VDJtools, and diversity was normalized by down-sampling all datasets to the smallest sample size. Repertoire overlap clustering matched CDR3 amino acid but not nucleotide sequences to correct batch-related cross-sample contamination. TCRdb reworked the public reads: Q25 trimming with fastp, MiXCR clone assembly, productive beta chains retained. Each entry merges the rows of one CDR3 protein and shows their most common DNA and genes. Clone size and V and J calls follow TCRdb, not the original study. Here the sample has more than 450,000 distinct CDR3 sequences; roughly 46% occur a single time. The ten largest account for roughly 1.8% of the sample.

This clonotype was counted a few times. Its specific antigen is unknown. No qualities accompany the bases; no much larger clone lies one base away. What was sequenced was blood. The origin of this receptor is a girl aged 5 to 17 with multiple sclerosis. The chain is encoded by TRBV10-3 joined to TRBJ1-6; TRBD1 is perhaps the D gene, given 5 matching bases. The DNA reads as follows: TGTGCCATCAGTGGGGGCGTCAGCTCCTATAATTCACCCCTCCACTTT. Translation gives CAISGGVSSYNSPLHF.